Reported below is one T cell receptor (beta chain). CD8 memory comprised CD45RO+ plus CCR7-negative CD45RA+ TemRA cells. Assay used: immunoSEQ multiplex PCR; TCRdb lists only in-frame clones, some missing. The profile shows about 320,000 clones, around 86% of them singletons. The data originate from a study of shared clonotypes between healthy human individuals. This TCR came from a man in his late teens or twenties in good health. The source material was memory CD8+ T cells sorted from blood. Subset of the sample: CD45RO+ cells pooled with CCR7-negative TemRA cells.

DNA for the CDR3: TGTGCCAGCAGCAAAGGAACCCGACAGGGGAGATATGGCTACACCTTC. Translating gives CASSKGTRQGRYGYTF. The genes are TRBV21-1 and TRBJ1-2; TRBD1 was called by the table and not checked on the DNA. TRBV21-1 is described as a pseudogene. The CDR3 covers 16 residues.